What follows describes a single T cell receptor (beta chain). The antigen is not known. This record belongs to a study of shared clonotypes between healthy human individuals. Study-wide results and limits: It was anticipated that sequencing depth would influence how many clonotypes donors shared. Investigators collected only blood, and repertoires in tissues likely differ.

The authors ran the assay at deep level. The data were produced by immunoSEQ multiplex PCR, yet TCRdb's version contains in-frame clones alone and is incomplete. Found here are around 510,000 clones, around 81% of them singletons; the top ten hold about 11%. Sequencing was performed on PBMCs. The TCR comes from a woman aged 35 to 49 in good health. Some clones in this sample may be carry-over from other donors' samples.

The CDR3 DNA reads as TGTGCCAGCAGCTTAGCGAGCGGGGATTACAATGAGCAGTTCTTC. It specifies CASSLASGDYNEQFF. The genes are TRBV7-2 and TRBJ2-1; 7 positions match TRBD2. CDR1 and CDR2 from the germline V gene are SGHTA and FQGNSA. The CDR3 contains 15 residues. Germline trimming cut 0 bases from V and 4 bases from J; bases unmatched to any gene: 3.